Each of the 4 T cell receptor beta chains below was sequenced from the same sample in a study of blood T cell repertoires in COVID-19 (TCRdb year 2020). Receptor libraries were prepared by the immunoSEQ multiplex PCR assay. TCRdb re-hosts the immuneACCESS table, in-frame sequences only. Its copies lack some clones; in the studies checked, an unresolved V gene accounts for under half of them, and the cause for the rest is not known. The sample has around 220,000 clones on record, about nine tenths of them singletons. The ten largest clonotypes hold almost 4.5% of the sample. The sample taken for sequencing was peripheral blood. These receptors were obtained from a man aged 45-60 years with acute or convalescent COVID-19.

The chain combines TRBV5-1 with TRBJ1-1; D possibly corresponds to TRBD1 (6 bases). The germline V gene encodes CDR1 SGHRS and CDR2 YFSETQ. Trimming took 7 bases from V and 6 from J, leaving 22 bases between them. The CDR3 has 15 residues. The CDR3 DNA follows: TGCGCCAGCTCAAACGGGGGGGCCCCCTCGGCTGAAGCTTTCTTT. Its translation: CASSNGGAPSAEAFF.

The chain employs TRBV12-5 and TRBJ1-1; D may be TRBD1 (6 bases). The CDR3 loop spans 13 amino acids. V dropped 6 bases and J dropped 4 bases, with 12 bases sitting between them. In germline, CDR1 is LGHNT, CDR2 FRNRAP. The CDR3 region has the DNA TGTGCTAGTGGCTGGGGGCGCGGCACTGAAGCTTTCTTT. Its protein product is CASGWGRGTEAFF.

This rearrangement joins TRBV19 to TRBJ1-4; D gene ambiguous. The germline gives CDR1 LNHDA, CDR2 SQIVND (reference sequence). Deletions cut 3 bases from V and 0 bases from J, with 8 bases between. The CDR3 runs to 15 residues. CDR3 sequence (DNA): TGTGCCAGTAGTATGGAGGATGCAACTAATGAAAAACTGTTTTTT. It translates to CASSMEDATNEKLFF.

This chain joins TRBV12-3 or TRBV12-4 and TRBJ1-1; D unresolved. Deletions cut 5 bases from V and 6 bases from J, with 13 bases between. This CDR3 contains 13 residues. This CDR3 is CASSRRERAEAFF. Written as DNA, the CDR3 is TGTGCCAGCAGTAGGAGGGAACGGGCTGAAGCTTTCTTT.